The T cell receptor beta chain described here comes from a study of OX40 agonist ivuxolimab in advanced cancers. Study details: Melanoma, hepatocellular carcinoma, head and neck or renal cell cancer occurred in dose-escalation patients. Eligibility admitted prior anti-PD-1, anti-PD-L1 or anti-CTLA-4 therapy; about 39% had some. Three dose-escalation patients had partial responses: one with hepatocellular carcinoma and two with cutaneous melanoma.

Germline V lookup: CDR1 SGHRS, CDR2 YFSETQ. The CDR3 is 15 residues long. The V and J ends lost 1 base and 5 bases respectively, with 15 bases between them. Overall study findings and caveats: Undetermined was the antigen specificity of the expanded peripheral T cells.

Generated by immunoSEQ multiplex PCR, the TCRdb table keeps only in-frame clones and is missing some. The table includes around 40,000 clones, 88% detected once. Comments on this clone: Its antigen remains unknown.

The source is an adult with an advanced solid tumor such as melanoma, head and neck, liver or kidney cancer. This chain connects TRBV5-1 to TRBJ2-5, with D possibly called TRBD1 or TRBD2 (5 bases each). The sequences come from CD4+ or CD8+ T cells sorted from blood, collected in a trial of the OX40 agonist ivuxolimab. The CDR3 sequence: CASSLSLGWGETQYF. Written as DNA, the CDR3 is TGCGCCAGCAGCTTGAGTCTGGGCTGGGGGGAGACCCAGTACTTC.